The 8 T cell receptor beta chains given below trace back to one sample, sequenced in a study of identical twins. From the 5' RACE reads, TCRdb called clonotypes with MiXCR, one entry per CDR3 protein. This sample has hundreds of thousands of distinct CDR3 sequences, with 8.6% found just once. These same records also appear under a second study, on yellow fever vaccine responses in identical twins.

Sample: PBMCs. The receptor set was obtained from a woman aged 18-35 years in good health.

The chain uses TRBV3-1 and TRBJ1-3, with D possibly being TRBD1 (5 bases). Germline V gives CDR1 LGHDT, CDR2 YNNKEL (reference sequence). This CDR3 is 15 amino acids long. The ends were cut back, 4 bases at V and 0 bases at J, with 10 bases in the middle. CDR3 protein: CASSPAGNSGNTIYF. CDR3 sequence (DNA): TGTGCCAGCAGCCCCGCAGGGAACTCTGGAAACACCATATATTTT.

This clonotype was counted many times. The rearrangement links TRBV7-2 to TRBJ1-2, with D possibly matching TRBD1 (5 bases). Trimming pared 1 base from V and 2 bases from J, leaving 5 bases between. This CDR3 has 13 residues. Germline assignment: CDR1 SGHTA and CDR2 FQGNSA. DNA for the CDR3: TGTGCCAGCAGCTTAGGACAGAACTATGGCTACACCTTC. Protein product: CASSLGQNYGYTF.

This chain links TRBV6-1 with TRBJ2-7, with D tentatively TRBD1 (7 bases). Trimming shortened V by 4 bases and J by 2 bases, and 12 bases separated the two germline ends. In germline, CDR1 is MNHNS, CDR2 SASEGT. The CDR3 extends over 14 amino acids. CDR3 sequence: CASSATGRPYEQYF. CDR3 sequence (DNA): TGTGCCAGCAGTGCGACAGGGAGGCCCTACGAGCAGTACTTC.

This clonotype was detected only a few times. The J gene is TRBJ2-5, the V gene TRBV7-9; 8 bases are shared with TRBD1. Per germline, CDR1 SEHNR and CDR2 FQNEAQ (reference sequence). CDR3 length: 15 amino acids. The V gene end was trimmed by 2 bases and the J gene end by 1 base; junction bases not matched to a gene: 3. The CDR3 DNA follows: TGTGCCAGCAGCTTATGGACAGGGCTCCAAGAGACCCAGTACTTC. Protein: CASSLWTGLQETQYF.

The CDR3 DNA follows: TGTGCCAGCAGCTTGCCTGACGGGGCAGAGACCCAGTACTTC. This translates into CASSLPDGAETQYF. This chain uses TRBV5-4 with TRBJ2-5; D is perhaps TRBD1 or TRBD2 (5 bases each). Trimming pared 1 base from V and 4 bases from J, leaving 11 bases between. The CDR3 has 14 residues. Germline V CDR1 and CDR2: SGHNT, YYREEE (reference sequence).

The chain carries TRBV2 and TRBJ2-2, with 8 bases lining up with TRBD2. Germline-derived CDR1 and CDR2 are SNHLY and FYNNEI. The junction had 9 bases not matched to a gene; V was cut back by 6 bases and J by 6 bases. The CDR3 loop spans 15 amino acids. The CDR3 bases are TGTGCCAGCAGGAGTCTTCGGGGGGGCCCCGGGGAGCTGTTTTTT. Translation: CASRSLRGGPGELFF.

This clonotype was seen more than once but under ten times. This chain joins TRBV5-1 and TRBJ1-1; unclear D gene. The CDR3 is 15 residues long. V lost 0 bases and J lost 6, with 15 bases in between. From germline, CDR1 is SGHRS and CDR2 YFSETQ. CDR3 sequence reads: CASSLGAIMGAEAFF. CDR3 DNA: TGCGCCAGCAGCTTGGGGGCAATAATGGGCGCTGAAGCTTTCTTT.

This rearrangement joins TRBV14 to TRBJ2-1; TRBD1 aligns across 7 bases. The germline CDR1 and CDR2 sequences are SGHDN and FVKESK. This CDR3 has 16 amino acids. V shed 6 bases and J 1 base; nucleotides not matched to a gene: 9. The CDR3 protein is CASSQWTGRSYNEQFF. CDR3 nucleotides: TGTGCCAGCAGTCAATGGACAGGAAGGTCCTACAATGAGCAGTTCTTC.